The 27 T cell receptor beta chains in this list originate from one sample, sequenced in a study of blood T cell repertoires in COVID-19. Method: immunoSEQ multiplex PCR; TCRdb's copy keeps in-frame clones and lacks some. The table shows hundreds of thousands of clones, with around 89% occurring only once. Sequencing was performed on PBMCs or T cells enriched from blood (not recorded which). These receptors came from a man younger than 35 who had recovered from COVID-19.

The CDR3 sequence: CSAAEFDEQFF. The CDR3, as DNA: TGCAGTGCTGCGGAGTTCGATGAGCAGTTCTTC. The chain is built from TRBV20-1 and TRBJ2-1; D gene ambiguous. Trimming shortened V by 5 bases and J by 8 bases, and 10 bases separated the two germline ends. The CDR3 extends over 11 amino acids. Germline V lookup: CDR1 DFQATT, CDR2 SNEGSKA (reference sequence).

The chain joins TRBV11-3 to TRBJ2-1; 14 bases map to TRBD2. CDR3 length: 16 amino acids. Germline trimming cut 5 bases from V and 1 base from J; bases unmatched to any gene: 1. The germline gives CDR1 SGHNT, CDR2 YENEEA. The CDR3, as DNA: TGTGCCAGCAGCGGACTAGCGGGAGGATCCTACAATGAGCAGTTCTTC. This translates into CASSGLAGGSYNEQFF.

The gene calls are TRBV20-1 and TRBJ2-7, with a possible D match to TRBD2 (7 bases). V lost 3 bases to trimming and J lost 4 bases, with 31 bases between them. The germline CDR1 and CDR2 sequences are DFQATT and SNEGSKA (reference sequence). The CDR3 contains 19 residues. The CDR3 protein is CSASSRPDRYLAERYEQYF. Written as DNA, the CDR3 is TGCAGTGCTAGTTCGCGACCGGACAGATACCTAGCGGAGCGGTACGAGCAGTACTTC.

V and J are TRBV5-4 and TRBJ1-2, with TRBD1 identical over 7 bases. CDR3 length: 14 residues. Germline values: CDR1 SGHNT, CDR2 YYREEE (reference sequence). The V and J ends lost 4 bases and 4 bases, in that order; junction bases with no gene match: 7. CDR3 nucleotides: TGTGCCAGCAGCCCTGGCGGGACAGTCTATGGCTACACCTTC. This encodes CASSPGGTVYGYTF.

This clone was recorded a few times. This chain links TRBV2 with TRBJ2-2; D remains ambiguous. The CDR3 length is 12 residues. With 7 bases removed from V and 6 bases from J, the gap between germline ends came to 9 bases. The germline CDR1 and CDR2 sequences are SNHLY and FYNNEI. CDR3 in DNA: TGTGCCAGCACCGAGCGAGCCGGGGAGCTGTTTTTT. Amino acids: CASTERAGELFF. Full variable domain (outside the CDR3, taken from reference TRBV2 and TRBJ2-2): EPEVTQTPSHQVTQMGQEVILRCVPISNHLYFYWYRQILGQKVEFLVSFYNNEISEKSEIFDDQFSVERPDGSNFTLKIRSTKLEDSAMYFCASTERAGELFFGEGSRLTVL.

The chain carries TRBV27 and TRBJ1-2; D is undetermined. V gave up 3 bases and J gave up 2 bases, with 7 bases separating them. Germline V gene data show CDR1 as MNHEY and CDR2 as SMNVEV (reference sequence). The CDR3 contains 13 residues. The CDR3 DNA is TGTGCCAGCAGTTTTGGGCAGAACTATGGCTACACCTTC. Translated: CASSFGQNYGYTF.

CDR3 sequence: CASSEWLQGAQDQETQYF. The DNA for the CDR3 is TGTGCCAGCAGTGAATGGCTACAGGGGGCTCAGGACCAAGAGACCCAGTACTTC. The rearrangement links TRBV6-1 to TRBJ2-5, with 9 bases aligning to TRBD1. The CDR3 runs 18 residues. The ends lost 2 bases at V and 0 bases at J; junction bases unmatched: 10. The V gene's germline CDR1 is MNHNS and CDR2 SASEGT.

V gene TRBV28 combines with J gene TRBJ2-2, with a possible D match to TRBD2 (6 bases). The germline gives CDR1 MDHEN, CDR2 SYDVKM. V lost 6 bases, J lost 7 bases, and 18 bases lay in between. The CDR3 has 15 amino acids. CDR3: CASRFTGGVGGELFF. Here the CDR3 DNA reads TGTGCCAGCAGATTTACCGGGGGAGTTGGCGGGGAGCTGTTTTTT.

This chain links TRBV6-2 or TRBV6-3 with TRBJ1-1; possibly TRBD1 for D (6 bases). V gave up 4 bases and J gave up 3 bases, with 15 bases separating them. The CDR3 covers 15 residues. Germline V gene sequence: CDR1 MNHEY, CDR2 SVGEGT. The CDR3 reads CASSSAGVIDTEAFF. The CDR3 nucleotides are TGTGCCAGCAGTTCGGCAGGGGTGATTGACACTGAAGCTTTCTTT.

The chain couples TRBV5-5 to TRBJ2-5, with TRBD2 matching 14 bases. The junction had 2 bases not matched to a gene; V was cut back by 0 bases and J by 4 bases. The CDR3 length is 16 residues. Germline V gives CDR1 SGHKS, CDR2 YYEKEE (reference sequence). In DNA form, the CDR3 reads TGTGCCAGCAGCTTGGGACTAGCGGGAGGGAGAGAGACCCAGTACTTC. It translates to CASSLGLAGGRETQYF.

This chain uses TRBV20-1 with TRBJ1-2; D is uncertain. CDR3 size: 10 residues. The germline V gene has CDR1 DFQATT and CDR2 SNEGSKA (reference sequence). V was shortened by 5 bases and J by 10 bases, with 11 bases between the two germline ends. CDR3 DNA: TGCAGTGCTCGACTCCTACTCTACACCTTC. Its protein is CSARLLLYTF.

This sequence joins TRBV18 and TRBJ1-1, with D unclear. CDR3 length: 15 residues. Germline CDR1 is KGHSH and CDR2 is LQKENI. Trimming stripped 3 bases from V and 1 base from J, with 12 bases between. Written as DNA, the CDR3 is TGTGCCAGCTCACCGGGAGTTGTTGCGAACACTGAAGCTTTCTTT. This translates into CASSPGVVANTEAFF.

The rearrangement links TRBV28 to TRBJ2-1; a weak D match, TRBD1 (6 bases). Deletions cut 7 bases from V and 7 bases from J, with 26 bases between. The CDR3 is 17 residues long. The germline V gene encodes CDR1 MDHEN and CDR2 SYDVKM. The CDR3 sequence: CASNNKLHVARGNEQFF. The CDR3 region has the DNA TGTGCCAGCAATAATAAACTTCACGTCGCGAGGGGGAATGAGCAGTTCTTC.

The chain employs TRBV18 and TRBJ1-1; maybe TRBD1 (5 bases). The V end was cut by 6 bases, the J end by 1 base, with 15 bases between. Germline-derived CDR1 and CDR2 are KGHSH and LQKENI. This CDR3 contains 15 residues. This CDR3 is CASSANPGGNTEAFF. CDR3 DNA sequence: TGTGCCAGCTCTGCTAACCCCGGGGGGAACACTGAAGCTTTCTTT.

The chain carries TRBV5-1 and TRBJ1-1; TRBD1 agrees at 8 bases. CDR3 length: 15 amino acids. Germline CDR1 is SGHRS and CDR2 is YFSETQ. V dropped 4 bases and J dropped 2; count of bases not matched to a gene: 7. CDR3 coding DNA: TGCGCCAGCAGCGTCGACAGGGGAGTAAACACTGAAGCTTTCTTT. This sequence encodes CASSVDRGVNTEAFF.

The rearrangement joins TRBV10-1 to TRBJ2-1, with 9 bases matching TRBD1. After removal of 2 bases from V and 8 bases from J, the junction contained 1 base not matched to a gene. The CDR3 is made up of 13 amino acids. The germline CDR1 and CDR2 sequences are WNHNN and SYGVQD (reference sequence). The CDR3 DNA follows: TGCGCCAGCAGTGAGGGGACAGGGTATGAGCAGTTCTTC. Protein product: CASSEGTGYEQFF.

The V gene is TRBV10-2, the J gene TRBJ1-2; tentative D call: TRBD1 (5 bases). Germline V gene lookup returns CDR1 WSHSY and CDR2 SAAADI. The CDR3 has 18 amino acids. Deletions cut 2 bases from V and 2 bases from J, with 21 bases between. CDR3 region: CASSEHRPGGVGNYGYTF. The CDR3 region has the DNA TGCGCCAGCAGTGAGCACAGGCCAGGAGGGGTCGGAAACTATGGCTACACCTTC.

This chain connects TRBV12-5 to TRBJ1-5; TRBD1 is a possible D gene (5 bases). The CDR3 loop spans 14 amino acids. Deletions cut 4 bases from V and 5 bases from J, with 12 bases between. The germline gives CDR1 LGHNT, CDR2 FRNRAP. The CDR3 sequence is CASGYSGSHQPQHF. In DNA form, the CDR3 reads TGTGCTAGTGGTTACTCAGGGTCCCATCAGCCCCAGCATTTT.

This chain links TRBV15 with TRBJ2-7; no clear D. Germline V gene data show CDR1 as LNHNV and CDR2 as YYDKDF (reference sequence). Trimming cost V 0 bases and J 3 bases, with 6 bases left between them. This CDR3 has 13 amino acids. The CDR3 DNA follows: TGTGCCACCAGCAGAGATGCGGTCTACGAGCAGTACTTC. Translation gives CATSRDAVYEQYF. The complete variable domain, with remaining parts taken from reference TRBV15 and TRBJ2-7, reads DAMVIQNPRYQVTQFGKPVTLSCSQTLNHNVMYWYQQKSSQAPKLLFHYYDKDFNNEADTPDNFQSRRPNTSFCFLDIRSPGLGDTAMYLCATSRDAVYEQYFGPGTRLTVT.

The chain is built from TRBV21-1 and TRBJ2-3; the table names TRBD1, a call not compared with the DNA. TRBV21-1 is labeled a pseudogene. This CDR3 contains 15 residues. CDR3 in DNA: TGTGCCAGCAGTAGGACAGGTTCTAGCACAGATACGCAGTATTTT. It yields the protein CASSRTGSSTDTQYF.

This chain uses TRBV18 with TRBJ2-5, with 8 bases identical to TRBD2. V lost 3 bases to trimming and J lost 1 base; unmatched junction nucleotides: 7. The CDR3 sequence is 16 residues long. Germline values: CDR1 KGHSH, CDR2 LQKENI. In DNA, the CDR3 is TGTGCCAGCTCACCGGCGGTACTAGCGGTCCAAGAGACCCAGTACTTC. It encodes CASSPAVLAVQETQYF.

The rearrangement joins TRBV9 to TRBJ2-2; D remains unclear. CDR1 is SGDLS, CDR2 YYNGEE, per germline. The CDR3 is 14 amino acids. V lost 6 bases to trimming and J lost 2 bases, with 11 bases between them. The CDR3 bases are TGTGCCAGCAAGTGGAGAGATAACACCGGGGAGCTGTTTTTT. It translates to CASKWRDNTGELFF.

J is TRBJ1-1 and V is TRBV19, with TRBD1 as a possible D gene (5 bases). Germline-derived CDR1 and CDR2 are LNHDA and SQIVND (reference sequence). This CDR3 has 13 amino acids. The ends were cut back, 5 bases at V and 4 bases at J, with 11 bases in the middle. CDR3 loop: CASSFGGSTEAFF. CDR3 bases: TGTGCCAGTAGTTTCGGGGGTAGCACTGAAGCTTTCTTT.

The chain has TRBV5-1 and TRBJ2-1, with TRBD2 matching 9 bases. V lost 0 bases, J lost 6 bases, and 7 bases stayed unmatched. This CDR3 has 16 amino acids. Per the germline V gene, CDR1 is SGHRS and CDR2 is YFSETQ. The CDR3 region is CASSLVAGVESNEQFF. CDR3 DNA sequence: TGCGCCAGCAGCTTGGTAGCGGGGGTAGAGTCCAATGAGCAGTTCTTC.

The CDR3, as DNA: TGTGCCAGCAGCCTTAACTTTCAAGAGACCCAGTACTTC. Amino acids: CASSLNFQETQYF. The V and J genes are TRBV7-6 and TRBJ2-5, with D unresolved. V dropped 5 bases and J dropped 2 bases, with 9 bases sitting between them. CDR1 SGHVS and CDR2 FNYEAQ come from the germline V gene. The CDR3 consists of 13 residues.

V gene TRBV6-4 combines with J gene TRBJ2-2; 7 positions agree with TRBD1. The trim removed 8 bases at V and 5 bases at J, leaving 8 bases unmatched. Germline V gives CDR1 MRHNA, CDR2 SNTAGT. The CDR3 contains 14 residues. DNA of the CDR3: TGTGCCAGCGGTCCGACAGGGTTTACCGGGGAGCTGTTTTTT. Translating gives CASGPTGFTGELFF.

A few counts support this clone. The chain uses TRBV5-4 and TRBJ1-6; TRBD1 aligns across 9 bases. The ends lost 6 bases at V and 6 bases at J; junction bases unmatched: 7. Germline values: CDR1 SGHNT, CDR2 YYREEE (reference sequence). CDR3 length equals 15 residues. CDR3 bases: TGTGCCAGCACCAGACAGGACAGGGGTAATTCACCCCTCCACTTT. Protein sequence: CASTRQDRGNSPLHF.